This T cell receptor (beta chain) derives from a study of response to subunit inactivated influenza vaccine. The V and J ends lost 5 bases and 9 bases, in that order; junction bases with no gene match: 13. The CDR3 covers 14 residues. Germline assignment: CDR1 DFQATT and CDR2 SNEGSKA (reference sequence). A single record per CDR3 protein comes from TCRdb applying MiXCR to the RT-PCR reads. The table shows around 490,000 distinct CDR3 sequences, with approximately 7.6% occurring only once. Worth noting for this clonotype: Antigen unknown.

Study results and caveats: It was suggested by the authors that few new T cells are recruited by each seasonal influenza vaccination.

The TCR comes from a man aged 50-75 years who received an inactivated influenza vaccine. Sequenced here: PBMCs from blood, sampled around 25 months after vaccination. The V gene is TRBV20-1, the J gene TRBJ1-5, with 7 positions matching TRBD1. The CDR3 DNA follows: TGCAGTGCTTGTGAGACAGGGCCCCATCGGCCCCAGCATTTT. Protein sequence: CSACETGPHRPQHF.